Listed below are T cell receptor beta chains from one sample, sequenced in a study of CD8+ T cells in alopecia areata. This table comes from immunoSEQ multiplex PCR, and its TCRdb copy is limited to in-frame clones, with some not included. Found here are about 120,000 clones, roughly 60% of them singletons; the top ten hold 25% to 35%. The sample was CD8+ T cells sorted from blood, taken at week 4, from a patient treated with tofacitinib. The receptors were sampled from a human donor with alopecia areata. Both conserved end residues are part of each CDR3. A D gene is named only where the DNA matches it firmly. Not every row has a clone size; where given, it reads once, few, many or a size class.

TRBV9	-	TRBJ2-3	few	TGTGCCAGCAGCGTAGGTCTGGCCTCGTCAGATACGCAGTATTTT	CASSVGLASSDTQYF
TRBV29-1	-	TRBJ2-7	few	TGCAGCGTTCTTTGGGACGGAGCCTACGAGCAGTACTTC	CSVLWDGAYEQYF
TRBV28	-	TRBJ2-3	-	TGTGCCAGCAGTTACAGTTCCAGCACAGATACGCAGTATTTT	CASSYSSSTDTQYF
TRBV30	-	TRBJ1-5	-	TGTGCCTGGGGGTTGGGGGAACAGCCCCAGCATTTT	CAWGLGEQPQHF
TRBV30	-	TRBJ2-5	-	TGTGCCTGGAGTGGGGGAAACCAAGAGACCCAGTACTTC	CAWSGGNQETQYF
TRBV7-9	-	TRBJ2-7	-	TGTGCCAGCAGCTTAGGGAATAGGGGATACGAGCAGTACTTC	CASSLGNRGYEQYF
TRBV29-1	-	TRBJ2-7	-	TGCAGCGCCTGGGGCGAGGGGCCCAACTACGAGCAGTACTTC	CSAWGEGPNYEQYF
TRBV27	-	TRBJ1-6	-	TGTGCCAGCAGTTTTCAGGGGCCAAACTCGATCCTCTCCTATAATTCACCCCTCCACTTT	CASSFQGPNSILSYNSPLHF
TRBV5-4	-	TRBJ1-1	-	TGTGCCAGCAGCGGAACTGAGACGGAGCTTTTCTTT	CASSGTETELFF
TRBV4-3	TRBD1	TRBJ1-4	-	TGCGCCAGCAGCCAGGACAGGGATAATGAAAAACTGTTTTTT	CASSQDRDNEKLFF
TRBV6-6	-	TRBJ1-1	-	TGTGCCATAGAGGGGCAGACCATGAACACTGAAGCTTTCTTT	CAIEGQTMNTEAFF
TRBV7-9	TRBD1	TRBJ2-7	once	TGTGCCAGCAGCTTCCTCATGGGGACAGTCCCTGTCTACGAGCAGTACTTC	CASSFLMGTVPVYEQYF
TRBV6-5	-	TRBJ2-5	-	TGTGCCAGCAGCGAGGGGGAGACCCAGTACTTC	CASSEGETQYF
TRBV30	TRBD2	TRBJ2-3	-	TGTGCCTGGTCACCAGGGAGGGGCACAGATACGCAGTATTTT	CAWSPGRGTDTQYF
TRBV29-1	-	TRBJ2-7	-	TGCAGCGCCCTGACAGGCCGTACCTACGAGCAGTACTTC	CSALTGRTYEQYF
TRBV30	-	TRBJ2-5	-	TGTGCCTATTATGGAGAGACCCAGTACTTC	CAYYGETQYF
TRBV2	-	TRBJ2-3	-	TGTGCCGGAAGCACAGATACGCAGTATTTT	CAGSTDTQYF
TRBV29-1	-	TRBJ1-1	few	TGCAGCCCGACCTACCGGAACACTGAAGCTTTCTTT	CSPTYRNTEAFF
TRBV18	TRBD1	TRBJ2-1	few	TGTGCCAGCTCACCACCAAATAGAGCGACAGGGGACAATGAGCAGTTCTTC	CASSPPNRATGDNEQFF
TRBV29-1	-	TRBJ2-1	-	TGCAGCGTTGTTGGGAGAGACAGGAGCTCCTACAATGAGCAGTTCTTC	CSVVGRDRSSYNEQFF
TRBV29-1	-	TRBJ2-7	-	TGCAGCGCCTGCGGACAGAACTCCTACGAGCAGTACTTC	CSACGQNSYEQYF
TRBV27	-	TRBJ1-5	few	TGTGCCAGCAGTTGGACGGGAGGAGGAAGCAATCAGCCCCAGCATTTT	CASSWTGGGSNQPQHF
TRBV30	-	TRBJ2-5	-	TGTGCCTGGAGTGTGGGACTTGAGCAAGAGACCCAGTACTTC	CAWSVGLEQETQYF
TRBV30	-	TRBJ1-6	-	TGTGCCTGGATGGTAAATTCACCCCTCCACTTT	CAWMVNSPLHF
TRBV2	TRBD2	TRBJ2-1	-	TGTGCCAGCAGTGAACTAGCGGGGAACAATGAGCAGTTCTTC	CASSELAGNNEQFF
TRBV13	-	TRBJ2-3	-	TGTGCCAGCAGCTTGGGACATGCAGATACGCAGTATTTT	CASSLGHADTQYF
TRBV7-9	-	TRBJ1-4	-	TGTGCCAGCAGCTTATACCCCCCCCTGGATGAAAAACTGTTTTTT	CASSLYPPLDEKLFF
TRBV29-1	TRBD1	TRBJ1-3	-	TGCAGCGTTGGGTCGACAGGGGGGTACGGAAACACCATATATTTT	CSVGSTGGYGNTIYF